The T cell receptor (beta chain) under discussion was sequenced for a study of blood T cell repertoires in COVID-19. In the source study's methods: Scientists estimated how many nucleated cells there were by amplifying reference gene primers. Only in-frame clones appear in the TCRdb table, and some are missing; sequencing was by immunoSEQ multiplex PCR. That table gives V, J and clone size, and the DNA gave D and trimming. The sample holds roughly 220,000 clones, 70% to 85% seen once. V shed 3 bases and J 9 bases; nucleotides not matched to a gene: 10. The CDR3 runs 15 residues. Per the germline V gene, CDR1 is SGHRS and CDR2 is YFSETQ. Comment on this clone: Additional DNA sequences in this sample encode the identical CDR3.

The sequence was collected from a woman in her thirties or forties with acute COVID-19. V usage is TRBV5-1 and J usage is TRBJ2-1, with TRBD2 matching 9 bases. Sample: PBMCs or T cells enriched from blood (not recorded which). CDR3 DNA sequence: TGCGCCAGCAGCTCCGGGGCGGGGGGGCCCGTTGAGCAGTTCTTC. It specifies CASSSGAGGPVEQFF.